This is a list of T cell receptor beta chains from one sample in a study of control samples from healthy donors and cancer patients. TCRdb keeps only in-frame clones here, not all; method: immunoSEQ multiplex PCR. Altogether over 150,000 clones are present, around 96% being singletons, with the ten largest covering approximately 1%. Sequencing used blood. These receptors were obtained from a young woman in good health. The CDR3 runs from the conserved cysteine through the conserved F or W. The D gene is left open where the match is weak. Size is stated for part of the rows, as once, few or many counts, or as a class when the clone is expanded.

cdr3_aa: CASSYPQRANTEAFF
cdr3_nt: TGTGCCAGCAGTTACCCTCAGAGGGCGAACACTGAAGCTTTCTTT
cdr3_length: 15
d_call: .
clone_size: .
j_call: TRBJ1-1
v_call: TRBV6-5

cdr3_aa: CASSPRATSPTYNEQFF
cdr3_nt: TGTGCCAGCTCACCGAGGGCTACTAGCCCTACCTACAATGAGCAGTTCTTC
cdr3_length: 17
d_call: .
clone_size: .
j_call: TRBJ2-1
v_call: TRBV18

cdr3_aa: CASSLGTDTQYF
cdr3_nt: TGTGCCAGCAGTTTAGGGACAGATACGCAGTATTTT
cdr3_length: 12
d_call: .
clone_size: .
j_call: TRBJ2-3
v_call: TRBV12-3/TRBV12-4

cdr3_aa: CASSPENRENSPLHF
cdr3_nt: TGCGCCAGCAGCCCCGAAAACAGGGAAAATTCACCCCTCCACTTT
cdr3_length: 15
d_call: .
clone_size: .
j_call: TRBJ1-6
v_call: TRBV5-1

cdr3_aa: CSVEDTLPGYTF
cdr3_nt: TGCAGCGTTGAAGATACCCTCCCGGGCTACACCTTC
cdr3_length: 12
d_call: .
clone_size: .
j_call: TRBJ1-2
v_call: TRBV29-1

cdr3_aa: CASSQDRWSGPWADTQYF
cdr3_nt: TGTGCCAGCAGCCAAGATAGATGGAGCGGACCCTGGGCAGATACGCAGTATTTT
cdr3_length: 18
d_call: .
clone_size: .
j_call: TRBJ2-3
v_call: TRBV14

cdr3_aa: CASSRGEGYNEQFF
cdr3_nt: TGTGCCAGCAGCCGAGGAGAGGGGTACAATGAGCAGTTCTTC
cdr3_length: 14
d_call: .
clone_size: .
j_call: TRBJ2-1
v_call: TRBV3-1/TRBV3-2

cdr3_aa: CASSLAPPGSSPLHF
cdr3_nt: TGTGCCAGCAGTTTAGCCCCCCCGGGGAGTTCACCCCTCCACTTT
cdr3_length: 15
d_call: .
clone_size: once
j_call: TRBJ1-6
v_call: TRBV27

cdr3_aa: CASSQTGVYGYTF
cdr3_nt: TGTGCCAGCAGCCAAACAGGGGTTTATGGCTACACCTTC
cdr3_length: 13
d_call: TRBD1
clone_size: .
j_call: TRBJ1-2
v_call: TRBV3-1/TRBV3-2

cdr3_aa: CASSQTPTAEAFF
cdr3_nt: TGTGCCAGCAGCCAAACCCCTACGGCTGAAGCTTTCTTT
cdr3_length: 13
d_call: .
clone_size: .
j_call: TRBJ1-1
v_call: TRBV12-3/TRBV12-4

cdr3_aa: CASSQAAHRNTIYF
cdr3_nt: TGTGCCAGCAGCCAGGCCGCCCACAGGAACACCATATATTTT
cdr3_length: 14
d_call: .
clone_size: .
j_call: TRBJ1-3
v_call: TRBV7-2

cdr3_aa: CASSPGVGLEAFF
cdr3_nt: TGTGCCAGCTCACCCGGCGTAGGTCTTGAAGCTTTCTTT
cdr3_length: 13
d_call: .
clone_size: .
j_call: TRBJ1-1
v_call: TRBV18

cdr3_aa: CASSFGPVFDEQFF
cdr3_nt: TGTGCCAGCAGCTTCGGACCAGTTTTTGATGAGCAGTTCTTC
cdr3_length: 14
d_call: .
clone_size: few
j_call: TRBJ2-1
v_call: TRBV5-4

cdr3_aa: CAWSDGTVQETQYF
cdr3_nt: TGTGCCTGGAGCGACGGGACAGTCCAAGAGACCCAGTACTTC
cdr3_length: 14
d_call: TRBD1
clone_size: .
j_call: TRBJ2-5
v_call: TRBV30

cdr3_aa: CASSEGDEQYF
cdr3_nt: TGTGCCAGCAGTGAGGGGGACGAGCAGTACTTC
cdr3_length: 11
d_call: .
clone_size: .
j_call: TRBJ2-7
v_call: TRBV14

cdr3_aa: CASSQGVIYTF
cdr3_nt: TGTGCCAGCAGCCAAGGGGTCATCTACACCTTC
cdr3_length: 11
d_call: .
clone_size: .
j_call: TRBJ1-2
v_call: TRBV3-1/TRBV3-2

cdr3_aa: CASSVASRSSYNEQFF
cdr3_nt: TGTGCCAGCAGCGTAGCCTCCCGGAGCTCCTACAATGAGCAGTTCTTC
cdr3_length: 16
d_call: .
clone_size: .
j_call: TRBJ2-1
v_call: TRBV9

cdr3_aa: CASSLVPGLAGGLYNEQFF
cdr3_nt: TGTGCCAGCAGCTTAGTCCCGGGACTAGCGGGAGGCTTATACAATGAGCAGTTCTTC
cdr3_length: 19
d_call: TRBD2
clone_size: .
j_call: TRBJ2-1
v_call: TRBV7-2

cdr3_aa: CASSRGLAGRETQYF
cdr3_nt: TGTGCCAGCAGTCGCGGACTAGCGGGGAGGGAGACCCAGTACTTC
cdr3_length: 15
d_call: TRBD2
clone_size: .
j_call: TRBJ2-5
v_call: TRBV6-5

cdr3_aa: CASRATSGRAPDTQYF
cdr3_nt: TGTGCCAGCAGAGCGACTAGCGGGAGGGCGCCAGATACGCAGTATTTT
cdr3_length: 16
d_call: TRBD2
clone_size: .
j_call: TRBJ2-3
v_call: TRBV2

cdr3_aa: CASSQESNQGARSPLHF
cdr3_nt: TGCGCCAGCAGCCAAGAAAGCAACCAGGGGGCGAGGTCACCCCTCCACTTT
cdr3_length: 17
d_call: TRBD1
clone_size: .
j_call: TRBJ1-6
v_call: TRBV4-1

cdr3_aa: CATSRDWHSGNTIYF
cdr3_nt: TGTGCCACCAGCAGAGATTGGCACTCTGGAAACACCATATATTTT
cdr3_length: 15
d_call: .
clone_size: .
j_call: TRBJ1-3
v_call: TRBV15

cdr3_aa: CASSERQSGITEAFF
cdr3_nt: TGTGCCAGCAGTGAGAGACAGTCCGGGATCACTGAAGCTTTCTTT
cdr3_length: 15
d_call: .
clone_size: .
j_call: TRBJ1-1
v_call: TRBV6-1

cdr3_aa: CASSYVYSNQPQHF
cdr3_nt: TGTGCCAGCAGTTACGTTTATAGCAATCAGCCCCAGCATTTT
cdr3_length: 14
d_call: .
clone_size: .
j_call: TRBJ1-5
v_call: TRBV6-2/TRBV6-3

cdr3_aa: CASSLGQGGEETQYF
cdr3_nt: TGTGCCAGCAGTTTGGGGCAGGGCGGTGAAGAGACCCAGTACTTC
cdr3_length: 15
d_call: .
clone_size: .
j_call: TRBJ2-5
v_call: TRBV28

cdr3_aa: CASSQDQGWGGPEAFF
cdr3_nt: TGCGCCAGCAGCCAAGACCAGGGATGGGGGGGCCCTGAAGCTTTCTTT
cdr3_length: 16
d_call: .
clone_size: .
j_call: TRBJ1-1
v_call: TRBV4-1

cdr3_aa: CASRGLAEHTDTQYF
cdr3_nt: TGTGCCAGTAGGGGACTAGCGGAGCACACAGATACGCAGTATTTT
cdr3_length: 15
d_call: TRBD2
clone_size: .
j_call: TRBJ2-3
v_call: TRBV19

cdr3_aa: CASSQGWEGANYGYTF
cdr3_nt: TGTGCCAGCAGCCAAGGCTGGGAGGGCGCCAACTATGGCTACACCTTC
cdr3_length: 16
d_call: .
clone_size: .
j_call: TRBJ1-2
v_call: TRBV3-1/TRBV3-2

cdr3_aa: CASSAGQNYGYTF
cdr3_nt: TGTGCCAGCAGTGCAGGACAGAACTATGGCTACACCTTC
cdr3_length: 13
d_call: .
clone_size: .
j_call: TRBJ1-2
v_call: TRBV2

cdr3_aa: CASSPRPTSGNTDTQYF
cdr3_nt: TGTGCCAGCAGCCCACGCCCGACTAGCGGAAACACAGATACGCAGTATTTT
cdr3_length: 17
d_call: TRBD2
clone_size: .
j_call: TRBJ2-3
v_call: TRBV4-2

cdr3_aa: CASSDRQHGELFF
cdr3_nt: TGTGCCAGCAGTGACCGCCAACACGGGGAGCTGTTTTTT
cdr3_length: 13
d_call: .
clone_size: .
j_call: TRBJ2-2
v_call: TRBV6-4

cdr3_aa: CASSPQIRDQTEGYTF
cdr3_nt: TGTGCCAGCAGCCCGCAGATCCGGGATCAAACGGAAGGCTACACCTTC
cdr3_length: 16
d_call: .
clone_size: .
j_call: TRBJ1-2
v_call: TRBV5-4

cdr3_aa: CASRSRKVLSRYDADTQYF
cdr3_nt: TGTGCCAGCAGATCCCGCAAGGTTTTGAGTCGCTACGACGCAGATACGCAGTATTTT
cdr3_length: 19
d_call: .
clone_size: .
j_call: TRBJ2-3
v_call: TRBV7-8

cdr3_aa: CASSYSQGSEQYF
cdr3_nt: TGTGCCAGCAGTTACTCCCAGGGAAGCGAGCAGTACTTC
cdr3_length: 13
d_call: .
clone_size: once
j_call: TRBJ2-7
v_call: TRBV6-5

cdr3_aa: CASSLVDRGYGYTF
cdr3_nt: TGTGCCAGCAGCTTAGTCGACAGGGGCTATGGCTACACCTTC
cdr3_length: 14
d_call: TRBD1
clone_size: .
j_call: TRBJ1-2
v_call: TRBV7-2

cdr3_aa: CASSLFPSTGYEKLFF
cdr3_nt: TGTGCCAGCAGTTTATTTCCCTCGACAGGGTATGAAAAACTGTTTTTT
cdr3_length: 16
d_call: TRBD1
clone_size: .
j_call: TRBJ1-4
v_call: TRBV28

cdr3_aa: CASSQQGAVSYGYTF
cdr3_nt: TGCGCCAGCAGCCAACAGGGGGCTGTGAGCTATGGCTACACCTTC
cdr3_length: 15
d_call: TRBD1
clone_size: .
j_call: TRBJ1-2
v_call: TRBV4-1

cdr3_aa: CASSKDRGDTGELFF
cdr3_nt: TGTGCCAGCAGCAAAGACAGGGGCGACACCGGGGAGCTGTTTTTT
cdr3_length: 15
d_call: TRBD1
clone_size: .
j_call: TRBJ2-2
v_call: TRBV7-9

cdr3_aa: CASSIAKNLAESKNIQYF
cdr3_nt: TGTGCCAGTAGTATAGCCAAGAACCTAGCGGAGTCCAAAAACATTCAGTACTTC
cdr3_length: 18
d_call: TRBD2
clone_size: .
j_call: TRBJ2-4
v_call: TRBV19

cdr3_aa: CASNSLDSNQPQHF
cdr3_nt: TGTGCCAGTAACTCGCTGGATAGCAATCAGCCCCAGCATTTT
cdr3_length: 14
d_call: .
clone_size: .
j_call: TRBJ1-5
v_call: TRBV19

cdr3_aa: CSASGQGAEWNTEAFF
cdr3_nt: TGCAGTGCTAGTGGTCAGGGGGCAGAGTGGAACACTGAAGCTTTCTTT
cdr3_length: 16
d_call: TRBD1
clone_size: .
j_call: TRBJ1-1
v_call: TRBV20-1

cdr3_aa: CATSRDAYRTTGGYQPQHF
cdr3_nt: TGTGCCACCAGCAGAGACGCATATAGGACAACAGGGGGCTATCAGCCCCAGCATTTT
cdr3_length: 19
d_call: TRBD1
clone_size: .
j_call: TRBJ1-5
v_call: TRBV15

cdr3_aa: CASSRGQGYSSYEQYF
cdr3_nt: TGTGCCAGCAGTAGGGGACAGGGCTATAGCTCCTACGAGCAGTACTTC
cdr3_length: 16
d_call: TRBD1
clone_size: .
j_call: TRBJ2-7
v_call: TRBV27

cdr3_aa: CASSVGSGRTEAFF
cdr3_nt: TGTGCCAGCAGCGTAGGTTCGGGAAGGACTGAAGCTTTCTTT
cdr3_length: 14
d_call: .
clone_size: .
j_call: TRBJ1-1
v_call: TRBV9

cdr3_aa: CASRRGEVYSPLHF
cdr3_nt: TGTGCAAGTCGAAGAGGGGAGGTGTATTCACCCCTCCACTTT
cdr3_length: 14
d_call: .
clone_size: .
j_call: TRBJ1-6
v_call: TRBV12-2

cdr3_aa: CASSPSRGEQFF
cdr3_nt: TGTGCCAGTAGTCCCTCGCGGGGTGAGCAGTTCTTC
cdr3_length: 12
d_call: .
clone_size: .
j_call: TRBJ2-1
v_call: TRBV19

cdr3_aa: CASSIGGTSDPDTQYF
cdr3_nt: TGTGCCAGTAGTATAGGGGGGACTAGCGACCCAGATACGCAGTATTTT
cdr3_length: 16
d_call: TRBD2
clone_size: .
j_call: TRBJ2-3
v_call: TRBV19

cdr3_aa: CASSAAGGGETQYF
cdr3_nt: TGTGCCAGCAGTGCAGCAGGGGGCGGGGAGACCCAGTACTTC
cdr3_length: 14
d_call: TRBD1
clone_size: .
j_call: TRBJ2-5
v_call: TRBV6-1

cdr3_aa: CASIESGGRSDTQYF
cdr3_nt: TGCGCCAGCATCGAATCAGGGGGCAGGTCAGATACGCAGTATTTT
cdr3_length: 15
d_call: TRBD1
clone_size: once
j_call: TRBJ2-3
v_call: TRBV5-1

cdr3_aa: CASSGTSGSTDTQYF
cdr3_nt: TGCGCCAGCAGTGGGACTAGCGGGAGCACAGATACGCAGTATTTT
cdr3_length: 15
d_call: TRBD2
clone_size: .
j_call: TRBJ2-3
v_call: TRBV10-1

cdr3_aa: CASSLGTGELFF
cdr3_nt: TGTGCCAGCAGCTTAGGGACCGGGGAGCTGTTTTTT
cdr3_length: 12
d_call: .
clone_size: .
j_call: TRBJ2-2
v_call: TRBV7-9

cdr3_aa: CASSLVRHNSPLHF
cdr3_nt: TGTGCCAGCAGCTTAGTGAGGCATAATTCACCCCTCCACTTT
cdr3_length: 14
d_call: .
clone_size: .
j_call: TRBJ1-6
v_call: TRBV7-2

cdr3_aa: CAITGTSFPGTEAFF
cdr3_nt: TGTGCCATAACAGGCACCAGCTTTCCGGGGACTGAAGCTTTCTTT
cdr3_length: 15
d_call: .
clone_size: .
j_call: TRBJ1-1
v_call: TRBV28

cdr3_aa: CASSDPRTSGGTDTQYF
cdr3_nt: TGTGCCAGCAGTGATCCTCGGACTAGCGGGGGTACAGATACGCAGTATTTT
cdr3_length: 17
d_call: TRBD2
clone_size: once
j_call: TRBJ2-3
v_call: TRBV25-1

cdr3_aa: CSASTGNTIYF
cdr3_nt: TGCAGTGCTAGCACTGGAAACACCATATATTTT
cdr3_length: 11
d_call: .
clone_size: .
j_call: TRBJ1-3
v_call: TRBV20-1

cdr3_aa: CASSLGGPYEQYF
cdr3_nt: TGTGCCAGCAGTTTGGGGGGACCCTACGAGCAGTACTTC
cdr3_length: 13
d_call: .
clone_size: .
j_call: TRBJ2-7
v_call: TRBV12-3/TRBV12-4